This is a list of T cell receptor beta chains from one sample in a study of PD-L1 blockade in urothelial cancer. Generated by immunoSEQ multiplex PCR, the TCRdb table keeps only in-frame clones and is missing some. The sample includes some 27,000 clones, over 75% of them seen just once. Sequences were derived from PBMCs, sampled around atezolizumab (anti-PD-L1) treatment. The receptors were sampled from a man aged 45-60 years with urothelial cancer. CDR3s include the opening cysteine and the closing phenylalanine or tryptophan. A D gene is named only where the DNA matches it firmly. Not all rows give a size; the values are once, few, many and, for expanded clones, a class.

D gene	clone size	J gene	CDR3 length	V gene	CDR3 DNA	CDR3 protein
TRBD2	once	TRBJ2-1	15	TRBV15	TGTGCCACCAAGCCGGGACTAGCGGGGGACAATGAGCAGTTCTTC	CATKPGLAGDNEQFF
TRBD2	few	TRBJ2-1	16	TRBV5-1	TGCGCCAGCTCTCGGACTAGCGGGAGTATTTACAATGAGCAGTTCTTC	CASSRTSGSIYNEQFF
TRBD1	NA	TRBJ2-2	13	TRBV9	TGTGCCAGCGGGGGACAGGGGGCCGGGGAGCTGTTTTTT	CASGGQGAGELFF
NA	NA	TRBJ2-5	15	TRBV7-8	TGTGCCAGCAGCCTCTTTGGTAGCCCCCAAGAGACCCAGTACTTC	CASSLFGSPQETQYF
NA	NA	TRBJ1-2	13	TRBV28	TGTGCCAGCAGTTTGTGGCAGGGGTATGGCTACACCTTC	CASSLWQGYGYTF
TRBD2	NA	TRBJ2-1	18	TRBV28	TGTGCCAGCAGTTCCCCCCGCCCGACTAGCGGGGATTACAATGAGCAGTTCTTC	CASSSPRPTSGDYNEQFF
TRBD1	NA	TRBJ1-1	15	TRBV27	TGTGCCAGCAGTTTATCGGACAGGGCGAGGACTGAAGCTTTCTTT	CASSLSDRARTEAFF
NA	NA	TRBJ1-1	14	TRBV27	TGTGCCAGCACTCCGCTTTCAGGGAACACTGAAGCTTTCTTT	CASTPLSGNTEAFF
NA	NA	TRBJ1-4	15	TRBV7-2	TGTGCCAGCAGCCCCCAGGGGTCAACTAATGAAAAACTGTTTTTT	CASSPQGSTNEKLFF
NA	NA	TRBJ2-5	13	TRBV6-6	TGTGCCAGCAGTTACAGGGGCCAAGAGACCCAGTACTTC	CASSYRGQETQYF
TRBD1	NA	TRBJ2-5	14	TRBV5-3	TGTGCCAGAAGCCCGGGGACAGGTCTGGGGACCCAGTACTTC	CARSPGTGLGTQYF
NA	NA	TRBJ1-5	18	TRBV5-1	TGCGCCAGCAGCTTGGCACCGGGGGGAGGGAGCAGCAATCAGCCCCAGCATTTT	CASSLAPGGGSSNQPQHF
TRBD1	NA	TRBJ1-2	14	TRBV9	TGTGCCAGCAGCGTCGACAGGGGGCTTAGTGGCTACACCTTC	CASSVDRGLSGYTF
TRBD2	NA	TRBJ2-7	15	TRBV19	TGTGCCAGTAGTTCCCTAGCGGGAGGGCCCTACGAGCAGTACTTC	CASSSLAGGPYEQYF
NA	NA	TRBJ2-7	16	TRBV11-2	TGTGCCAGCAGCTTAAAACGTACCGGGAGAGGCGACGAGCAGTACTTC	CASSLKRTGRGDEQYF
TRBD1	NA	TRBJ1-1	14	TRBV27	TGTGCCTCCGGGACAGGGAGGCGCAACACTGAAGCTTTCTTT	CASGTGRRNTEAFF
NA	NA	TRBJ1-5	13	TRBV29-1	TGCAGCGTCGCACAGGGTGTCAATCAGCCCCAGCATTTT	CSVAQGVNQPQHF
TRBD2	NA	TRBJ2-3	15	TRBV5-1	TGCGCCAGCAGACCCGGGACTAAGGACACAGATACGCAGTATTTT	CASRPGTKDTDTQYF
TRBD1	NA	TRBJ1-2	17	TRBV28	TGTGCCAGCAGTTCCGGGACAGGGGGAAGTAGAGGAGGCGGCTACACCTTC	CASSSGTGGSRGGGYTF
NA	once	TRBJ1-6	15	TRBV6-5	TGTGCCAGCAGTTACCTTTCCCTAGCTAATTCACCCCTCCACTTT	CASSYLSLANSPLHF
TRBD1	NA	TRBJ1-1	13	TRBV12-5	TGTGCTAGTGGTGAACAGGGGGCCACTGAAGCTTTCTTT	CASGEQGATEAFF
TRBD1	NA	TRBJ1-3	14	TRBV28	TGTGCCAGCAGGTTACAGGGGCCTGGAAACACCATATATTTT	CASRLQGPGNTIYF
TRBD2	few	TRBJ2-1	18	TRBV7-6	TGTGCCAGCAGCTTAGGATCCGGGACTAGCGGTCGCTACAATGAGCAGTTCTTC	CASSLGSGTSGRYNEQFF
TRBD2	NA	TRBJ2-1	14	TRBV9	TGTGCCAGCAGCGTAGCGGGAGGGCCGGTTGAGCAGTTCTTC	CASSVAGGPVEQFF
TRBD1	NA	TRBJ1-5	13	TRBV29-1	TGCAGCGCGGTGGACAGGGAGAATCAGCCCCAGCATTTT	CSAVDRENQPQHF
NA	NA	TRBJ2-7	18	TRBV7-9	TGTGCCAGCAGCAAAGCCGTGGGGGGCACAGGGGGGGCCTACGAGCAGTACTTC	CASSKAVGGTGGAYEQYF
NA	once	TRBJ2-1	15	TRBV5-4	TGTGCCAGCAGCTTGCAGATCAGCTCCTACAATGAGCAGTTCTTC	CASSLQISSYNEQFF
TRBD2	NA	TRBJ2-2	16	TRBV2	TGTGCCAGCAGTGGAGCGGGGGGGTTTAACACCGGGGAGCTGTTTTTT	CASSGAGGFNTGELFF
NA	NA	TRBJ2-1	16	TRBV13	TGTGCCAGCAGCCCAACCCCCGGGGGTGGGTACAATGAGCAGTTCTTC	CASSPTPGGGYNEQFF
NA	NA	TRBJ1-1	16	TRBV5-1	TGCGCCAGCAGCCTCCTACCGCAGGGGACGAACACTGAAGCTTTCTTT	CASSLLPQGTNTEAFF
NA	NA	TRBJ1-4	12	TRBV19	TGTGCCAGTAGTATGTCCCGGTCGGAACTGTTTTTT	CASSMSRSELFF
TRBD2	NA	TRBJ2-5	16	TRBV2	TGTGCCAGCAGTGAAGGACTAGCGGGAGAGGGAGAGACCCAGTACTTC	CASSEGLAGEGETQYF
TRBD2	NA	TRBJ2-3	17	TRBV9	TGTGCCAGCAGCGTAGTGGGTAGCGGGGGGAGCACAGATACGCAGTATTTT	CASSVVGSGGSTDTQYF
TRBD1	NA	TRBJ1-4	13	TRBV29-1	TGCAGCGCCAGGACAGGGGCGGAGGAAAAACTGTTTTTT	CSARTGAEEKLFF
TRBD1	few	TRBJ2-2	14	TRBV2	TGTGCCAGCAGTGTACAGGGGAGCACCGGGGAGCTGTTTTTT	CASSVQGSTGELFF
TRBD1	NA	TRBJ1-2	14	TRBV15	TGTGCCACTGGTCGGGACAGGGGGAACTATGGCTACACCTTC	CATGRDRGNYGYTF
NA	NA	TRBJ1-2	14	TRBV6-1	TGTGCCAGCAGTGAAGGGGGGGGGATCTATGGCTACACCTTC	CASSEGGGIYGYTF
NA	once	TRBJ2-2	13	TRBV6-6	TGTGCCAGCAGATCCGGGGAGGTCGGGGAGCTGTTTTTT	CASRSGEVGELFF
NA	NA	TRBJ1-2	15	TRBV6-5	TGTGCCAGCAGGCCGGAGACAGCGCGTCTCTATGGCTACACCTTC	CASRPETARLYGYTF
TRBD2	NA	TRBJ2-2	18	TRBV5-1	TGCGCCAGCAGCTTGGTGGTTAGCGGGACCCCGAGGACCGGGGAGCTGTTTTTT	CASSLVVSGTPRTGELFF
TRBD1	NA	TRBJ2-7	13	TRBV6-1	TGTGCCAGCAGGACTACAGGGGGCCACGAGCAGTACTTC	CASRTTGGHEQYF
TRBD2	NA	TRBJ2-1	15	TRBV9	TGTGCCAGCAGCGTAGATTGGACTAGCGGGAATGAGCAGTTCTTC	CASSVDWTSGNEQFF
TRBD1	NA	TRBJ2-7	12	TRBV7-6	TGTGCCAGCAGCCCGACAGGGTACGAGCAGTACTTC	CASSPTGYEQYF
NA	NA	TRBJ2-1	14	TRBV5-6	TGTGCCAGCAGCACTCCCGGGAGACAATTTGAGCAGTTCTTC	CASSTPGRQFEQFF
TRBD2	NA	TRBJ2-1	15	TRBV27	TGTGCCAGCAGGCTTCTGGCGGGAGGGTTCAATGAGCAGTTCTTC	CASRLLAGGFNEQFF
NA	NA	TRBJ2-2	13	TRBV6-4	TGTGCCAGCAGTGGACAGAACACCGGGGAGCTGTTTTTT	CASSGQNTGELFF